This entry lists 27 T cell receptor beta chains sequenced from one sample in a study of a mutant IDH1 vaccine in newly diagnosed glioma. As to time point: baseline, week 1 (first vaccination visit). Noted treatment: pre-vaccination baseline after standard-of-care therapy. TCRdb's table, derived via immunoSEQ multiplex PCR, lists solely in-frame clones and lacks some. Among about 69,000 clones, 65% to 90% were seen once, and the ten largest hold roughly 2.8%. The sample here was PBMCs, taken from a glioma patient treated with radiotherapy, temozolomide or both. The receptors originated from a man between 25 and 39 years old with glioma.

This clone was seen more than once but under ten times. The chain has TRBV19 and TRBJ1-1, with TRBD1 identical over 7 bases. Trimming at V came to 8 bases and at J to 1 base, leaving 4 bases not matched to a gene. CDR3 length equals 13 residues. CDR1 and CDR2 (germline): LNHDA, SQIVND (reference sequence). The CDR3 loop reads CASGDRANTEAFF. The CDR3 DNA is TGTGCCAGTGGAGACAGGGCGAACACTGAAGCTTTCTTT.

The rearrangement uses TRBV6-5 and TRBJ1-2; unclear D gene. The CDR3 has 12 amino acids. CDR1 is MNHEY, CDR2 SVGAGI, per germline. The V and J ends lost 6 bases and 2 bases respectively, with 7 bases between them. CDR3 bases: TGTGCCAGCAGGACCCTCAACTATGGCTACACCTTC. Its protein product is CASRTLNYGYTF.

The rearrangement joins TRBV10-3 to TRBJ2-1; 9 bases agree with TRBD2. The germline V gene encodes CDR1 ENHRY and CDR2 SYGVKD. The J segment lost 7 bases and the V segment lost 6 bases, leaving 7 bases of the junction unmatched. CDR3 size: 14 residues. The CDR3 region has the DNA TGTGCCATCAGCAGGCTAGCGGGGCCTAATGAGCAGTTCTTC. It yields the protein CAISRLAGPNEQFF.

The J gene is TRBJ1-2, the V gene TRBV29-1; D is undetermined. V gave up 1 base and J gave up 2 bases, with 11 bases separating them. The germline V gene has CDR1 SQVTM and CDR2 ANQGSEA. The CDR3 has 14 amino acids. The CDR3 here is CSVEVSVHNYGYTF. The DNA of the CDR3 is TGCAGCGTTGAAGTATCAGTCCACAACTATGGCTACACCTTC.

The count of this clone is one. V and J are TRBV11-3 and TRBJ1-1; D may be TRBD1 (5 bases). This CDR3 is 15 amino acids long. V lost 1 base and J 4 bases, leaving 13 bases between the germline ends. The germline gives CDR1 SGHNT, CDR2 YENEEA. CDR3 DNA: TGTGCCAGCAGCTTAGGAGGCAGGGTAAGCACTGAAGCTTTCTTT. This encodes CASSLGGRVSTEAFF.

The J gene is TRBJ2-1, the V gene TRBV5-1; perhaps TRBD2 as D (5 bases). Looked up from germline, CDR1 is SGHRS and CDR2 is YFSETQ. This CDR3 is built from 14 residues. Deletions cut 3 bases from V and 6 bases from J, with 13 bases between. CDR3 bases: TGCGCCAGCAGCTATAGGGCTAGCCCCAATGAGCAGTTCTTC. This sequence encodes CASSYRASPNEQFF.

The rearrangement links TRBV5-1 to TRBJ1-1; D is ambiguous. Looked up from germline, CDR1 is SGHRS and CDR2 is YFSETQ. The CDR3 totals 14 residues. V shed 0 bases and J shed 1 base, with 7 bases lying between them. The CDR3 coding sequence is TGCGCCAGCAGCTTGGCAAACAGGAACACTGAAGCTTTCTTT. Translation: CASSLANRNTEAFF.

CDR3 nucleotides: TGTGCCAGCAGCACTGGACAGGTTTACGACTATGGCTACACCTTC. Residues: CASSTGQVYDYGYTF. The rearrangement uses TRBV11-2 and TRBJ1-2; 7 positions agree with TRBD1. The CDR3 totals 15 residues. Germline CDR1 is SGHAT and CDR2 is FQNNGV. V lost 5 bases to trimming and J lost 3 bases; unmatched junction nucleotides: 9. The entire variable domain, with the rest obtained from reference TRBV11-2 and TRBJ1-2, is as follows: EAGVAQSPRYKIIEKRQSVAFWCNPISGHATLYWYQQILGQGPKLLIQFQNNGVVDDSQLPKDRFSAERLKGVDSTLKIQPAKLEDSAVYLCASSTGQVYDYGYTFGSGTRLTVV.

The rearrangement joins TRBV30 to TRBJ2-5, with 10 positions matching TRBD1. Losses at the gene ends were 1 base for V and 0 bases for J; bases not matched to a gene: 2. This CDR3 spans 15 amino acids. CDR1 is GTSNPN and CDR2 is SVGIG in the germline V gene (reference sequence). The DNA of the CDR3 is TGTGCCTGGAGTGAGGACAGGGGGTACCAAGAGACCCAGTACTTC. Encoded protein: CAWSEDRGYQETQYF. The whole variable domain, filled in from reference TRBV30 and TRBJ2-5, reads SQTIHQWPATLVQPVGSPLSLECTVEGTSNPNLYWYRQAAGRGLQLLFYSVGIGQISSEVPQNLSASRPQDRQFILSSKKLLLSDSGFYLCAWSEDRGYQETQYFGPGTRLLVL.

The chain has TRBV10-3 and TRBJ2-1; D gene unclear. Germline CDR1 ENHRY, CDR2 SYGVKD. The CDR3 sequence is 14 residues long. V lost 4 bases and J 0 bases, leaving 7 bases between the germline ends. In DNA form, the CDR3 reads TGTGCCATCAGTGGAGAGTACTCCTACAATGAGCAGTTCTTC. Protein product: CAISGEYSYNEQFF.

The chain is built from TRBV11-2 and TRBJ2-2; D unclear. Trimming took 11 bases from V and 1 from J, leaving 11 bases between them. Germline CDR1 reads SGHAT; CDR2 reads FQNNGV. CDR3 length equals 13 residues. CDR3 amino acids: CAAGQWNTGELFF. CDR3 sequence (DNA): TGTGCCGCCGGCCAGTGGAACACCGGGGAGCTGTTTTTT.

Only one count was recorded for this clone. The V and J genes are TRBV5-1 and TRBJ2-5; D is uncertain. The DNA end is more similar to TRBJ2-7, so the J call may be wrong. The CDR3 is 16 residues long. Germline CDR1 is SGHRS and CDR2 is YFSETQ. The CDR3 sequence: CASSLAAAGLSYEQYF. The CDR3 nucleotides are TGCGCCAGCAGCTTGGCCGCAGCAGGATTGTCCTACGAGCAGTACTTC.

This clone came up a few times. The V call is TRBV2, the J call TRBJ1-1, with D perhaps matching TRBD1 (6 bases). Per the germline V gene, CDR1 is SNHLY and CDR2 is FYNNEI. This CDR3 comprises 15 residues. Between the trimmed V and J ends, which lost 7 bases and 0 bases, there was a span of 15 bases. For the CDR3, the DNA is TGTGCCAGCAAGGGGGTTGGAGCGATGAACACTGAAGCTTTCTTT. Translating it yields CASKGVGAMNTEAFF.

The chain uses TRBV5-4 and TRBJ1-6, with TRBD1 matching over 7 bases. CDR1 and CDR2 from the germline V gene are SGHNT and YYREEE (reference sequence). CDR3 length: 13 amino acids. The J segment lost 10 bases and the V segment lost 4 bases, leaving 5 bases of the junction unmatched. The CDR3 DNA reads TGTGCCAGCAGCCTCACAGGGGAATCACCCCTCCACTTT. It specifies CASSLTGESPLHF.

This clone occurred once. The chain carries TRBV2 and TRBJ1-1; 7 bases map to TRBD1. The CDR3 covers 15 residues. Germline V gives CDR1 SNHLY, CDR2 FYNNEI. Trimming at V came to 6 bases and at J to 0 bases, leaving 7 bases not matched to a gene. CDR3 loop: CASRIQGPMNTEAFF. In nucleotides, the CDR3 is TGTGCCAGCAGGATACAGGGGCCAATGAACACTGAAGCTTTCTTT.

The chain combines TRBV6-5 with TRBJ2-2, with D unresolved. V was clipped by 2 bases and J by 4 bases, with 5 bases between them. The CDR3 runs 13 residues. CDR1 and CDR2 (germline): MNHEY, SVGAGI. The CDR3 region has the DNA TGTGCCAGCAGTTACCATAGCACCGGGGAGCTGTTTTTT. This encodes CASSYHSTGELFF.

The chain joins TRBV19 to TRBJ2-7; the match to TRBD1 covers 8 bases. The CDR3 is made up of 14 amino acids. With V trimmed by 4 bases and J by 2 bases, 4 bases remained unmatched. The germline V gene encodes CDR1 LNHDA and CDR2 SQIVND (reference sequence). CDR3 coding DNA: TGTGCCAGTAGTACTGACAGGGGAACCTACGAGCAGTACTTC. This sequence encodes CASSTDRGTYEQYF.

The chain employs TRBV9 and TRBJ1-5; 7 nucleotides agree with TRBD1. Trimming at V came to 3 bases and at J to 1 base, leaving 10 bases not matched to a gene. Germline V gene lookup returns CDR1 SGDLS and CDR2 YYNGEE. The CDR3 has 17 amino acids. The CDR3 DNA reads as TGTGCCAGCAGCGATTCGCCCGACAGGGAGAGCAATCAGCCCCAGCATTTT. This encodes CASSDSPDRESNQPQHF. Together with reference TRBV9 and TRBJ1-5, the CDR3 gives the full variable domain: DSGVTQTPKHLITATGQRVTLRCSPRSGDLSVYWYQQSLDQGLQFLIQYYNGEERAKGNILERFSAQQFPDLHSELNLSSLELGDSALYFCASSDSPDRESNQPQHFGDGTRLSIL.

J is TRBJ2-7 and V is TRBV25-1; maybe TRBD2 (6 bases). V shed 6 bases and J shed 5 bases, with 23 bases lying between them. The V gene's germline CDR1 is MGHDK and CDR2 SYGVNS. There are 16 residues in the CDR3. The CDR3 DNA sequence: TGTGCCAGCAGCGACCTCGTAGCGGTTGGGGTCCACGAGCAGTACTTC. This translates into CASSDLVAVGVHEQYF.

The DNA for the CDR3 is TGCGCCAGCAGTCAATTCCTCAGGGGAGAAAATGAAAAACTGTTTTTT. Its translation: CASSQFLRGENEKLFF. This sequence joins TRBV4-1 and TRBJ1-4; D perhaps matches TRBD1 (6 bases). This CDR3 region has 16 residues. Germline V CDR1 and CDR2: MGHRA, YSYEKL. V lost 6 bases to trimming and J lost 5 bases, with 19 bases between them.

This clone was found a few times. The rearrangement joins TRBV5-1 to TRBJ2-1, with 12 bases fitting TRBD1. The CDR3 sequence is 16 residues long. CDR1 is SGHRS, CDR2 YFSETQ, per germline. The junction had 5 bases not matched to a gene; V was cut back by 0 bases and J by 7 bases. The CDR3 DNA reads TGCGCCAGCAGCTTGGATGGGACAGGGGGCCAGAATGAGCAGTTCTTC. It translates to CASSLDGTGGQNEQFF.

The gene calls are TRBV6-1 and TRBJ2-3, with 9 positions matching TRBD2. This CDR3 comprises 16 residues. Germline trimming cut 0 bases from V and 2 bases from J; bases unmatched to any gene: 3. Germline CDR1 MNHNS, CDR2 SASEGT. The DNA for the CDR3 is TGTGCCAGCAGTGAAGCGCGGGGGGGCCCCACAGATACGCAGTATTTT. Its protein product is CASSEARGGPTDTQYF.

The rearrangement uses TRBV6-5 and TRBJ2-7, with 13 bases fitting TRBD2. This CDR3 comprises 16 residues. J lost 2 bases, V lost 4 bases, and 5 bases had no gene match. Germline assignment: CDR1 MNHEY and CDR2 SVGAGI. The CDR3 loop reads CASSSPGLAGTYEQYF. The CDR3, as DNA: TGTGCCAGCAGTTCTCCGGGACTAGCGGGAACCTACGAGCAGTACTTC.

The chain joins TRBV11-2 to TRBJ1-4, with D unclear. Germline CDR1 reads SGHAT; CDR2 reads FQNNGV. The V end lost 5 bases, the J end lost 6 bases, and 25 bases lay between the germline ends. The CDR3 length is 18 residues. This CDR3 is CASSPPPRYTRAYEKLFF. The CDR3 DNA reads TGTGCCAGCAGCCCCCCGCCGAGATACACAAGAGCTTATGAAAAACTGTTTTTT. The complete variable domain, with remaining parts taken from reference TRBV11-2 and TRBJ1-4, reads EAGVAQSPRYKIIEKRQSVAFWCNPISGHATLYWYQQILGQGPKLLIQFQNNGVVDDSQLPKDRFSAERLKGVDSTLKIQPAKLEDSAVYLCASSPPPRYTRAYEKLFFGSGTQLSVL.

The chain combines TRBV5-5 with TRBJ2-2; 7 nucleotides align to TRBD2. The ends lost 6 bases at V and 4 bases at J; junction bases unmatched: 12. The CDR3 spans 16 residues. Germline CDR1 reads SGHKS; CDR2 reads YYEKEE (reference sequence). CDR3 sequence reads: CASTRMGLAGTGELFF. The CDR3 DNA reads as TGTGCCAGCACCCGGATGGGATTAGCGGGCACCGGGGAGCTGTTTTTT.

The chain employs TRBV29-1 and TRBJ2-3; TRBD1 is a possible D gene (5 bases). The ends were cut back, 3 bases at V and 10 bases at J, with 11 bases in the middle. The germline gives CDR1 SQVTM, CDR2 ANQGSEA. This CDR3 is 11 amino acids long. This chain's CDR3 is CSVDAGKAQYF. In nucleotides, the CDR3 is TGCAGCGTTGATGCAGGGAAGGCGCAGTATTTT.

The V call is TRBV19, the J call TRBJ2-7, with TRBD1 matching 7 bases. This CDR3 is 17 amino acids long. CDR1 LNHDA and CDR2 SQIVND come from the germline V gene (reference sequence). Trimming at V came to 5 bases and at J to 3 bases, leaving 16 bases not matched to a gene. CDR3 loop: CASSALGLTGPLYEQYF. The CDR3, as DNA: TGTGCCAGTAGTGCCCTGGGTTTGACAGGGCCCCTCTACGAGCAGTACTTC.